This T cell receptor beta chain was recovered during a study of blood T cell repertoires in COVID-19 (dated by TCRdb to the early 2020s). Context from the whole study: The collaborator samples originated in the United States, Italy and Spain and spanned the acute and convalescent phases of COVID-19. The material from the prospective study consisted of cDNA or gDNA derived from T cells, B-cell-depleted T cells, or PBMCs. Deeply sampled blood TCRbeta repertoires from subjects exposed to, actively infected with, or recovered from COVID-19 were included in the dataset. The repertoires were made available in a free public database intended to serve as a resource for research on the immune response to SARS-CoV-2. Samples came from the ongoing ImmuneRACE study (first 160 participants) plus 1,254 subjects from 6 global collaborators. A de-identified subject ID, COVID-19 status, age in years and sex were almost always included in the sample metadata. Where available, HLA class I and class II types were taken from metadata supplied by the sample provider and were not determined by assay-based typing. Beyond this particular receptor, the publication reports: How much clinical and demographic metadata was included differed by source and by participant, and the metadata was provided uncurated.

Of note for this clone: The antigen it recognizes is unknown. No much larger clonotype is one base removed from it; base qualities were not supplied.

TCRbeta CDR3 regions were amplified from genomic DNA by means of the immunoSEQ Assay, a bias-controlled multiplex PCR. In the authors' own workflow: The number of nucleated cells in each sample was estimated from the amplification of reference gene primers within the assay. Sequence reads were collapsed and filtered to measure the absolute abundance of every unique TCRbeta CDR3 rearrangement. Productive Simpson clonality was computed per sample as the square root of Simpson's diversity index over productive rearrangements. What TCRdb holds here is the immuneACCESS table cut down to in-frame rearrangements. Part of the clones is not present; checked against another copy, under half of the missing clones reflect an unresolved V gene, and the others are unexplained. D and trimming were read from the DNA, whereas the V and J calls and clone size are those reported in that table. The sample data list some 150,000 clones, and around four fifths of these were observed just once. The ten most abundant clones make up approximately 2.7% of the sample.

For CDR1 and CDR2, the germline V gene lists MDHEN and SYDVKM. The V and J ends are trimmed by 8 bases and 1 base, leaving 12 bases between them. From the cysteine through the phenylalanine, the CDR3 covers 15 amino acids. CDR3 DNA only is kept here, 45 bases in frame from base 1. Collaborating institutions collected whole blood in K2EDTA tubes following their own protocols. For TCRbeta analysis, collaborators shipped samples as frozen whole blood, isolated PBMCs, or DNA extracted from either of those sample types. The receptor chain draws on TRBV28 and TRBJ2-6, with TRBD1 perhaps the D gene, on 5 matching bases. The sequence was collected from a woman aged 40 to 50 with active or convalescent COVID-19. Sequencing was performed on peripheral blood. The sequenced DNA: TGTGCCAGCGGCCTGGGGCTGTCTGGGGCCAACGTCCTGACTTTC. This yields the protein CASGLGLSGANVLTF.